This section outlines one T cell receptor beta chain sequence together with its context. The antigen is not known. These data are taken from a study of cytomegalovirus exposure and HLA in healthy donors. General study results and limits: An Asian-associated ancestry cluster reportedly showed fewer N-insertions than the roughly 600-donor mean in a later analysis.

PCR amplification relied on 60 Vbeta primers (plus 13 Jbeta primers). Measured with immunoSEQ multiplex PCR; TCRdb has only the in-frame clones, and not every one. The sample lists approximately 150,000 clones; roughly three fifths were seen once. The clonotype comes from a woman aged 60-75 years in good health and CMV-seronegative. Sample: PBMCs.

CDR3 nucleotide sequence: TGTGCCAGCAGCTTAGCTAACAGACACACTGAAGCTTTCTTT. Encoded protein: CASSLANRHTEAFF. The chain couples TRBV7-2 to TRBJ1-1, with D unclear. CDR3 size: 14 residues. V was clipped by 0 bases and J by 3 bases, with 8 bases between them. Germline CDR1 reads SGHTA; CDR2 reads FQGNSA.